This T cell receptor (beta chain) derives from a study of blood T cell repertoires in COVID-19. Study-wide background: The analysed material was cDNA or gDNA that came from T cells, B-cell-depleted T cells, or PBMCs.

The data were produced by immunoSEQ multiplex PCR, yet TCRdb's version contains in-frame clones alone and is incomplete. The table includes 65,000 to 85,000 clones, around 80% detected once. The TCR sequence derives from a man between 50 and 59 years old with active COVID-19. Input material: peripheral blood.

CDR3 coding DNA: TGCGCCAGCAGTGCGTCTAGCGGGGGGGCCCCAGAGACCCAGTACTTC. It translates to CASSASSGGAPETQYF. The chain carries TRBV10-1 and TRBJ2-5, with 12 bases matching TRBD2. This CDR3 region has 16 residues. Germline V gene lookup returns CDR1 WNHNN and CDR2 SYGVQD (reference sequence). V lost 4 bases to trimming and J lost 4 bases; unmatched junction nucleotides: 7.